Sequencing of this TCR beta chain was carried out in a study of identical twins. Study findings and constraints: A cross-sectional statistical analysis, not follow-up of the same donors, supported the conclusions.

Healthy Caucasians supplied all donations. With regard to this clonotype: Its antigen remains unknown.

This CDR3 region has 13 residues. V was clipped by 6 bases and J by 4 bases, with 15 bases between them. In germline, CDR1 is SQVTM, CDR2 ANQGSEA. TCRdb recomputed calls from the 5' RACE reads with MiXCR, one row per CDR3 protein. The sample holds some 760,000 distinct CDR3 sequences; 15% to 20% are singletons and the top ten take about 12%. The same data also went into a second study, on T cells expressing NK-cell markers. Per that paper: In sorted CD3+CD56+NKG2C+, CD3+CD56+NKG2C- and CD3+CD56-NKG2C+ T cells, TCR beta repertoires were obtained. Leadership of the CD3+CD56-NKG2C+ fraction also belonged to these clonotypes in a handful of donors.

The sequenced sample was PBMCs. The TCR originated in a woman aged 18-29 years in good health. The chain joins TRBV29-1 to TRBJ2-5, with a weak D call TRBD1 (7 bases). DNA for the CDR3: TGCAGCGTGAGCCGCGGGACAGCAGAGACCCAGTACTTC. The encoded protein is CSVSRGTAETQYF.